These 16 T cell receptor beta chains came from one sample sequenced in a study of PD-L1 blockade in urothelial cancer. Produced via immunoSEQ multiplex PCR; TCRdb's table is partial and in-frame only. The repertoire holds some 110,000 clones, with less than 95% as singletons. Time point described: peripheral blood 6 weeks after treatment start. The source was PBMCs, collected around atezolizumab (anti-PD-L1) treatment. These receptors were taken from a man between 60 and 75 years old with urothelial cancer.

The V and J genes are TRBV7-9 and TRBJ1-1; D perhaps matches TRBD1 (5 bases). Germline V gene sequence: CDR1 SEHNR, CDR2 FQNEAQ (reference sequence). Trimming left V 1 base short and J 3 bases short, with 18 bases between. CDR3 length equals 17 residues. CDR3: CASSLGGSGGLYTEAFF. CDR3 nucleotides: TGTGCCAGCAGCTTAGGAGGGTCGGGGGGTTTGTACACTGAAGCTTTCTTT. Full variable domain (remainder filled in from reference TRBV7-9 and TRBJ1-1): DTGVSQNPRHKITKRGQNVTFRCDPISEHNRLYWYRQTLGQGPEFLTYFQNEAQLEKSRLLSDRFSAERPKGSFSTLEIQRTEQGDSAMYLCASSLGGSGGLYTEAFFGQGTRLTVV.

J is TRBJ2-1 and V is TRBV5-4, with 7 bases aligning to TRBD2. V was clipped by 4 bases and J by 9 bases; unmatched bases: 13. From germline, CDR1 is SGHNT and CDR2 YYREEE (reference sequence). This CDR3 comprises 15 residues. CDR3 sequence: CASSVGKRGEVEQFF. The CDR3 DNA follows: TGTGCCAGCAGCGTAGGAAAGCGGGGAGAGGTTGAGCAGTTCTTC.

The V gene is TRBV11-1, the J gene TRBJ2-7; no clear D gene. Between the trimmed V and J ends, which lost 3 bases and 3 bases, there was a span of 15 bases. The CDR3 is made up of 15 amino acids. Per the germline V gene, CDR1 is SGHAT and CDR2 is FQDESV (reference sequence). DNA for the CDR3: TGTGCCAGCAGCTTGACTGACGGCGCACTCTACGAGCAGTACTTC. Translation: CASSLTDGALYEQYF.

V gene TRBV7-9 combines with J gene TRBJ2-5; maybe TRBD2 (5 bases). The CDR3 covers 13 residues. Germline-derived CDR1 and CDR2 are SEHNR and FQNEAQ (reference sequence). Trimming shortened V by 3 bases and J by 7 bases, and 12 bases separated the two germline ends. The CDR3 DNA reads as TGTGCCAGCAGCTTTACGGGGTTGGGGACCCAGTACTTC. Translated: CASSFTGLGTQYF.

The genes are TRBV6-5 and TRBJ2-7; D may be TRBD1 (5 bases). The CDR3 extends over 14 amino acids. The V end was cut by 7 bases, the J end by 6 bases, with 19 bases between. The germline V gene encodes CDR1 MNHEY and CDR2 SVGAGI. CDR3 DNA: TGTGCCAGCAAAAGGACAACCTCGTCTGGCGAGCAGTACTTC. It codes for CASKRTTSSGEQYF.

The chain couples TRBV25-1 to TRBJ1-6, with D uncertain. With 5 bases removed from V and 4 bases from J, the gap between germline ends came to 6 bases. This CDR3 contains 13 residues. The V gene's germline CDR1 is MGHDK and CDR2 SYGVNS. CDR3 region: CASSQQYNSPLHF. The CDR3 DNA is TGTGCCAGCAGTCAACAGTATAATTCACCCCTCCACTTT.

The V call is TRBV10-3, the J call TRBJ2-3; weak D call: TRBD2 (7 bases). Germline loops: CDR1 ENHRY, CDR2 SYGVKD. V was pared by 7 bases and J by 0 bases, with 14 bases between. The CDR3 is made up of 15 amino acids. CDR3 in DNA: TGTGCCATCAAGGATGGGGGGGCTAGCACAGATACGCAGTATTTT. Translation gives CAIKDGGASTDTQYF.

The chain is built from TRBV11-2 and TRBJ2-5; D is uncertain. Trimming removed 5 bases from V and 3 bases from J, with 7 bases in between. The CDR3 is made up of 12 amino acids. CDR1 is SGHAT and CDR2 is FQNNGV in the germline V gene. CDR3 sequence: CASSARKETQYF. CDR3 coding DNA: TGTGCCAGCAGCGCGAGAAAAGAGACCCAGTACTTC.

This sequence joins TRBV7-8 and TRBJ1-6, with D perhaps matching TRBD1 (6 bases). The V end lost 0 bases, the J end lost 8 bases, and 14 bases lay between the germline ends. Germline-derived CDR1 and CDR2 are SGHVS and FQNEAQ. This CDR3 has 16 amino acids. The CDR3 loop is CASSLALGQGYSPLHF. CDR3 nucleotides: TGTGCCAGCAGCTTAGCGCTGGGTCAGGGGTATTCACCCCTCCACTTT.

V and J are TRBV6-4 and TRBJ2-1; 9 bases agree with TRBD2. Germline CDR1 is MRHNA and CDR2 is SNTAGT. V dropped 6 bases and J dropped 8; count of bases not matched to a gene: 11. The CDR3 extends over 15 amino acids. The CDR3 bases are TGTGCCAGCAGAGCAACAGCGGGAGGTAGGGATGAGCAGTTCTTC. Protein product: CASRATAGGRDEQFF.

This clone was seen just once. V gene TRBV2 combines with J gene TRBJ2-2; 7 bases line up with TRBD1. Germline CDR1 reads SNHLY; CDR2 reads FYNNEI. Trimming at V came to 4 bases and at J to 7 bases, leaving 0 bases not matched to a gene. CDR3 length equals 12 residues. The CDR3: CASSGTGGELFF. The CDR3 DNA reads TGTGCCAGCAGTGGGACAGGCGGGGAGCTGTTTTTT.

V and J are TRBV19 and TRBJ2-1; the match to TRBD2 covers 13 bases. V gave up 6 bases and J gave up 4 bases; unmatched junction bases: 9. The CDR3 spans 17 residues. CDR1 is LNHDA and CDR2 is SQIVND in the germline V gene (reference sequence). CDR3 loop: CASSTGTSGNLYNEQFF. The CDR3 DNA sequence: TGTGCCAGTAGCACCGGGACTAGCGGGAACTTGTACAATGAGCAGTTCTTC.

The gene calls are TRBV1 and TRBJ2-7; the table's D call, TRBD2, was not checked against the DNA. TRBV1 is flagged as a pseudogene. The CDR3 loop spans 11 amino acids. CDR3 sequence (DNA): TGCACCAGCAGCCCGGGCTACGAGCAGTACTTC. Translation gives CTSSPGYEQYF.

This rearrangement joins TRBV5-4 to TRBJ1-4; D gene ambiguous. V was clipped by 4 bases and J by 2 bases, with 9 bases between them. The germline gives CDR1 SGHNT, CDR2 YYREEE (reference sequence). The CDR3 extends over 14 amino acids. CDR3 sequence reads: CASSDGGTNEKLFF. The CDR3 bases are TGTGCCAGCAGCGACGGAGGGACTAATGAAAAACTGTTTTTT.

This clone has just one count. The V call is TRBV18, the J call TRBJ2-5; TRBD1 agrees at 10 bases. Per germline, CDR1 KGHSH and CDR2 LQKENI. This CDR3 has 18 residues. V shed 6 bases, J shed 5 bases, and the junction held 18 bases outside the gene matches. The CDR3 DNA sequence: TGTGCCAGCTCGGCGAATTCCATATCGCCGGGACAGGGGGAGACCCAGTACTTC. This encodes CASSANSISPGQGETQYF.

The table lists this clone with a count of one. The rearrangement links TRBV10-1 to TRBJ2-7; the match to TRBD2 covers 8 bases. This CDR3 is 15 amino acids long. Germline V CDR1 and CDR2: WNHNN, SYGVQD (reference sequence). Unmatched junction bases numbered 4, after V lost 0 bases and J lost 3 bases. CDR3 nucleotides: TGCGCCAGCAGTGAGTCGCCTAGCGGGCTCTACGAGCAGTACTTC. Amino acids: CASSESPSGLYEQYF.